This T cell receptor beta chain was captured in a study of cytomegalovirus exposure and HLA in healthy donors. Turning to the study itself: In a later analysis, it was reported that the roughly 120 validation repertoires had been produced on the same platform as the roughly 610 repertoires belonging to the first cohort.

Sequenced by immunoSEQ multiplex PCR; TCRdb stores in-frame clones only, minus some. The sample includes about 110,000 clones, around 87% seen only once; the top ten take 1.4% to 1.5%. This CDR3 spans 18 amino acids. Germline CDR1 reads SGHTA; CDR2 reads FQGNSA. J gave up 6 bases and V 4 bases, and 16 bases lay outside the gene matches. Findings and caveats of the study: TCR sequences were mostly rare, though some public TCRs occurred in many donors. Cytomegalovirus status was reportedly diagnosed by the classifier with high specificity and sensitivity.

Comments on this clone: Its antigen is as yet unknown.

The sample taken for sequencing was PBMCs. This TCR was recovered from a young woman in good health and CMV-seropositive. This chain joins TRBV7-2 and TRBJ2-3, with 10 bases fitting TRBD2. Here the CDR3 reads CASSSGLASMFRMDTQYF. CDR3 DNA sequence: TGTGCCAGCAGCTCGGGACTAGCGTCGATGTTTAGGATGGATACGCAGTATTTT.